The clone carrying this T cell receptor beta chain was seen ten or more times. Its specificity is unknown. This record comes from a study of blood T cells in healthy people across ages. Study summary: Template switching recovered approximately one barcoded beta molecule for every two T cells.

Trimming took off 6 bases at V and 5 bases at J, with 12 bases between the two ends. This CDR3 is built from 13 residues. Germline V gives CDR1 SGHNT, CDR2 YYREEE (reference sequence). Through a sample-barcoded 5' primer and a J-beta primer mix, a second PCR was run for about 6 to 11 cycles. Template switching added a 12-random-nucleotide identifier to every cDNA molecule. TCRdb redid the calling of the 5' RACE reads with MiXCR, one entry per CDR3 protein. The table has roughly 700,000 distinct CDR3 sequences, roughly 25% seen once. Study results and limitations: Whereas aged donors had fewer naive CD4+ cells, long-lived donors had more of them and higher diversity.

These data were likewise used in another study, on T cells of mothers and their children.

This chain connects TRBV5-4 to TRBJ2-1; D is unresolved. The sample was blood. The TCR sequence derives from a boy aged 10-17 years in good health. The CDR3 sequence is CASTNPLHNEQFF. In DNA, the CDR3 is TGTGCCAGCACCAATCCTCTCCACAATGAGCAGTTCTTC.